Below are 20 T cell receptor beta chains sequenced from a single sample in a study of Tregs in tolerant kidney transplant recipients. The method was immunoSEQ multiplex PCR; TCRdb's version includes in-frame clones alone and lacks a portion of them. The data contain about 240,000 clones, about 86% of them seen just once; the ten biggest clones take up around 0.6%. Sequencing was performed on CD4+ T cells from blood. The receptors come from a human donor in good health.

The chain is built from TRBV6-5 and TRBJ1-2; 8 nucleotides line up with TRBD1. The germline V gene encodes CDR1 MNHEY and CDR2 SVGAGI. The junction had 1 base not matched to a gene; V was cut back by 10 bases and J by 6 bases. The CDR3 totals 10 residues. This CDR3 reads CATGGNGYTF. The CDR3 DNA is TGTGCCACAGGGGGCAATGGCTACACCTTC.

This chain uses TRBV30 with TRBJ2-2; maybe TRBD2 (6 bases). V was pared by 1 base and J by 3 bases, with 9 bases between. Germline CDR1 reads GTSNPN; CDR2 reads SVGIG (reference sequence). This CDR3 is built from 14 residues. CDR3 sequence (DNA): TGTGCCTGGAGTGAGGTAGCGGACACCGGGGAGCTGTTTTTT. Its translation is CAWSEVADTGELFF.

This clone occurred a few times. The CDR3 loop reads CASSIGGTSFGEQYF. The CDR3 nucleotides are TGCGCCAGCAGCATCGGCGGGACGTCCTTCGGCGAGCAGTACTTC. This sequence joins TRBV5-1 and TRBJ2-7; TRBD2 might be the D (6 bases). V lost 4 bases, J lost 6 bases, and 20 bases lay in between. The CDR3 runs 15 residues. Germline V CDR1 and CDR2: SGHRS, YFSETQ.

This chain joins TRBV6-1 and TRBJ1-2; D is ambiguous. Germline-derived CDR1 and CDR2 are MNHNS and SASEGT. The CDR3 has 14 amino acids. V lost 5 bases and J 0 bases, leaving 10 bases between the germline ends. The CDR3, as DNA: TGTGCCAGCAGTCGTGGGTTTCCTAACTATGGCTACACCTTC. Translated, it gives CASSRGFPNYGYTF.

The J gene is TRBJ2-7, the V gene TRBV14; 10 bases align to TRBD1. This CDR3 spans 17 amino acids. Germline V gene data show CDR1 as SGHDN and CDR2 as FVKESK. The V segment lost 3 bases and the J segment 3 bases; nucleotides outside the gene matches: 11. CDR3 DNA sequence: TGTGCCAGCAGCCAGGTCGTCGGGACAGGGGTAATCTACGAGCAGTACTTC. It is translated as CASSQVVGTGVIYEQYF. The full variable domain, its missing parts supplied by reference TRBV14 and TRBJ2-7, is EAGVTQFPSHSVIEKGQTVTLRCDPISGHDNLYWYRRVMGKEIKFLLHFVKESKQDESGMPNNRFLAERTGGTYSTLKVQPAELEDSGVYFCASSQVVGTGVIYEQYFGPGTRLTVT.

The CDR3 is CASSGRTIEAFF. Here the CDR3 DNA reads TGTGCCAGTAGTGGCAGGACAATTGAAGCTTTCTTT. The chain joins TRBV19 to TRBJ1-1; D is perhaps TRBD1 (5 bases). Germline CDR1 LNHDA, CDR2 SQIVND (reference sequence). This CDR3 contains 12 residues. Trimming took off 5 bases at V and 7 bases at J, with 11 bases between the two ends.

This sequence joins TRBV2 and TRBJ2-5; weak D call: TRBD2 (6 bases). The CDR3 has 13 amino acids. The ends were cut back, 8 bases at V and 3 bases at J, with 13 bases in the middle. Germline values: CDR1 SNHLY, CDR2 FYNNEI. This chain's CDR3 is CASGRLVEETQYF. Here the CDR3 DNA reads TGTGCCAGCGGCCGACTAGTCGAAGAGACCCAGTACTTC. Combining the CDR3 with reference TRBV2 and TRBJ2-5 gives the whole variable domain EPEVTQTPSHQVTQMGQEVILRCVPISNHLYFYWYRQILGQKVEFLVSFYNNEISEKSEIFDDQFSVERPDGSNFTLKIRSTKLEDSAMYFCASGRLVEETQYFGPGTRLLVL.

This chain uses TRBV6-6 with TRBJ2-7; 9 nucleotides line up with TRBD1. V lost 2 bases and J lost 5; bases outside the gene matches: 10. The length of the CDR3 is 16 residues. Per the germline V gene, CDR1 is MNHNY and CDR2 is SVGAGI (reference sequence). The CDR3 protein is CASSYDLQGAGDEQYF. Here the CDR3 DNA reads TGTGCCAGCAGTTACGACTTACAGGGGGCTGGTGACGAGCAGTACTTC.

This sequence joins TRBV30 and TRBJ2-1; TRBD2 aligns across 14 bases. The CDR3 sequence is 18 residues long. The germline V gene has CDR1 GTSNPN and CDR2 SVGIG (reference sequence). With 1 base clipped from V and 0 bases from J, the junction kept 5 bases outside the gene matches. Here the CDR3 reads CAWSGGTSGGHSYNEQFF. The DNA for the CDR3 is TGTGCCTGGAGTGGAGGGACTAGCGGGGGCCACTCCTACAATGAGCAGTTCTTC.

The CDR3 DNA sequence: TGCGCCAGCAGCTTGGTGGCTGGGCGGGGAGCCGGGGAGCTGTTTTTT. This translates into CASSLVAGRGAGELFF. The chain uses TRBV5-1 and TRBJ2-2, with D perhaps TRBD2 (6 bases). Per germline, CDR1 SGHRS and CDR2 YFSETQ. This CDR3 contains 16 residues. The V end was cut by 0 bases, the J end by 6 bases, with 15 bases between.

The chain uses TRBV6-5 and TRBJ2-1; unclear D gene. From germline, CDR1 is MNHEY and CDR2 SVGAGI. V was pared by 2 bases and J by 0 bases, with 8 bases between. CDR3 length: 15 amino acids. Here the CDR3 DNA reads TGTGCCAGCAGTTACGGCGCGGACTCCTACAATGAGCAGTTCTTC. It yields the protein CASSYGADSYNEQFF.

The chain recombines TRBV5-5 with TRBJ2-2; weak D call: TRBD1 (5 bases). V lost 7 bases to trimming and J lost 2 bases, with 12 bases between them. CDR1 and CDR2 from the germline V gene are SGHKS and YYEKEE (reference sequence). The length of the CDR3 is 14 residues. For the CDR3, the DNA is TGTGCCAGCCTCGACAGATCAAACACCGGGGAGCTGTTTTTT. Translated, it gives CASLDRSNTGELFF. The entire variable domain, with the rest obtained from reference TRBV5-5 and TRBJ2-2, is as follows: DAGVTQSPTHLIKTRGQQVTLRCSPISGHKSVSWYQQVLGQGPQFIFQYYEKEERGRGNFPDRFSARQFPNYSSELNVNALLLGDSALYLCASLDRSNTGELFFGEGSRLTVL.

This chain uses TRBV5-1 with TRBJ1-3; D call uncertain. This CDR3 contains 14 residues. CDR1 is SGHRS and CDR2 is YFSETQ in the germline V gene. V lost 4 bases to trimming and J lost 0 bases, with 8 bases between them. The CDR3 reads CASSHEVSGNTIYF. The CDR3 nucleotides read TGCGCCAGCAGCCACGAGGTCTCTGGAAACACCATATATTTT.

The DNA for the CDR3 is TGTGCCAGCAAAGGGTACGAAATCAGGGGTGAAAAACTGTTTTTT. It translates to CASKGYEIRGEKLFF. The chain couples TRBV6-6 to TRBJ1-4, with a possible D match to TRBD1 (6 bases). The CDR3 runs to 15 residues. The germline gives CDR1 MNHNY, CDR2 SVGAGI (reference sequence). V lost 7 bases and J 7 bases, leaving 19 bases between the germline ends.

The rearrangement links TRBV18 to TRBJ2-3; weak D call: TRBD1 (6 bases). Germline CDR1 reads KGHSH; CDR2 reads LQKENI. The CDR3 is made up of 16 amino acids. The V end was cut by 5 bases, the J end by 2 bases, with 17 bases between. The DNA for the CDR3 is TGTGCCAGCTCAGAGACAGGATTACGATACACAGATACGCAGTATTTT. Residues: CASSETGLRYTDTQYF.

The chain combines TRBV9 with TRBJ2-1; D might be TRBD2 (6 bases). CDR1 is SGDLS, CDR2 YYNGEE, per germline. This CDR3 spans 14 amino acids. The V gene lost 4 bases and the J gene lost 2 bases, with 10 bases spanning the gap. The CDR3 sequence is CASSLGGAYNEQFF. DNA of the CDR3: TGTGCCAGCAGCCTCGGGGGAGCCTACAATGAGCAGTTCTTC.

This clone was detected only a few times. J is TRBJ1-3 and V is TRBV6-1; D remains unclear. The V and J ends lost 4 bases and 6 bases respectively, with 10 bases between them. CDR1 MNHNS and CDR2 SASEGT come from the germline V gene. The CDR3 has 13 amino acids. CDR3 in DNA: TGTGCCAGCAGTGCCCGTACTCTAAACACCATATATTTT. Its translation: CASSARTLNTIYF.

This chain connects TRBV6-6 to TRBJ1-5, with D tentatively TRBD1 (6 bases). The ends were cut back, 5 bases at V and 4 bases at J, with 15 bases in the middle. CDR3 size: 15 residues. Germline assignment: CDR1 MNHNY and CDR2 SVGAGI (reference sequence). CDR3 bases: TGTGCCAGCAGTGATACAGGGAGGGAAAATCAGCCCCAGCATTTT. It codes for CASSDTGRENQPQHF.

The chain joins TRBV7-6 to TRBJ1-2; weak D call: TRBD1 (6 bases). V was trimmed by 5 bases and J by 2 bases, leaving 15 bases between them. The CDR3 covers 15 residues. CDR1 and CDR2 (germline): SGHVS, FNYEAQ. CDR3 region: CASSQSPGANYGYTF. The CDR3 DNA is TGTGCCAGCAGCCAGTCGCCAGGGGCGAACTATGGCTACACCTTC.

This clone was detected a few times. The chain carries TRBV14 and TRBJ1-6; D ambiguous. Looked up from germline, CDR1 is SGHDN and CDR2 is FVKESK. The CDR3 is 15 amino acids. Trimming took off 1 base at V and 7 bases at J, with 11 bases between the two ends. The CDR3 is CASSQAKAANSPLHF. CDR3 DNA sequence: TGTGCCAGCAGCCAAGCAAAGGCAGCCAATTCACCCCTCCACTTT. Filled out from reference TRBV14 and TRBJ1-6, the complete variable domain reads EAGVTQFPSHSVIEKGQTVTLRCDPISGHDNLYWYRRVMGKEIKFLLHFVKESKQDESGMPNNRFLAERTGGTYSTLKVQPAELEDSGVYFCASSQAKAANSPLHFGNGTRLTVT.